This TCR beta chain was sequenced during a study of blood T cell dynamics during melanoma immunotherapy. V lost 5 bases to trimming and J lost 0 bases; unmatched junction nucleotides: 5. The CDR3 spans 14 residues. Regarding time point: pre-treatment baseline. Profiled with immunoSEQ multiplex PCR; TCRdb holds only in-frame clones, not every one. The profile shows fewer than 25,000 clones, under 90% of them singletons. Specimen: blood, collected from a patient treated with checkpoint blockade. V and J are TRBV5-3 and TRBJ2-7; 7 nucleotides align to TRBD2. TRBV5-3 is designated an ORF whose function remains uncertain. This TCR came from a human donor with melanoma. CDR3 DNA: TGTGCCAGAAGGGCTAGCGGTAGCTCCTACGAGCAGTACTTC. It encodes CARRASGSSYEQYF.